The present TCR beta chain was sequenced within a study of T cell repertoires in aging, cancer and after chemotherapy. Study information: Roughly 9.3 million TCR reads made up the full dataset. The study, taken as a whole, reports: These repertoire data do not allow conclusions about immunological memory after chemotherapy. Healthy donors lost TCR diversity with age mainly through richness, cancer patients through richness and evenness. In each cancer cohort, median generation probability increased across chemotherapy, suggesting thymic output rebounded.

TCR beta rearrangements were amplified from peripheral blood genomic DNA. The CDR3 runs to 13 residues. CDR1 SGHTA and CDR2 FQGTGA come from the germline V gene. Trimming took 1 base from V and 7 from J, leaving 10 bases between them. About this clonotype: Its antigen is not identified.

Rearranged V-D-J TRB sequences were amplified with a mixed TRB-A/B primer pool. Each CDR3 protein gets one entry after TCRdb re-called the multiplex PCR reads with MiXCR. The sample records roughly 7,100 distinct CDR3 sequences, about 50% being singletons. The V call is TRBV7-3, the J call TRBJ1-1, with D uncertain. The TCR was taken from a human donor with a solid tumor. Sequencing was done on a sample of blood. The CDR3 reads CASSLKVRGEAFF. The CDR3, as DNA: TGTGCCAGCAGCTTAAAGGTTCGAGGTGAAGCTTTCTTT.